The source of this TCR beta chain is a study of control samples from healthy donors and cancer patients. Profiling relied on immunoSEQ multiplex PCR, and the TCRdb table lists in-frame clones only, not all of them. This table has roughly 120,000 clones, around 88% appearing once. The CDR3 runs 15 residues. V was trimmed by 1 base and J by 6 bases, leaving 13 bases between them. Germline V lookup: CDR1 LGHDT, CDR2 YNNKEL (reference sequence). This sequence originates from a woman in her fifties or sixties in good health. The gene calls are TRBV3-1 (or the pseudogene TRBV3-2) and TRBJ2-1, with D possibly being TRBD2 (6 bases). The sample consisted of blood. CDR3 in DNA: TGTGCCAGCAGCCAAGGGTTTGGGACTCCCAATGAGCAGTTCTTC. Translating gives CASSQGFGTPNEQFF.